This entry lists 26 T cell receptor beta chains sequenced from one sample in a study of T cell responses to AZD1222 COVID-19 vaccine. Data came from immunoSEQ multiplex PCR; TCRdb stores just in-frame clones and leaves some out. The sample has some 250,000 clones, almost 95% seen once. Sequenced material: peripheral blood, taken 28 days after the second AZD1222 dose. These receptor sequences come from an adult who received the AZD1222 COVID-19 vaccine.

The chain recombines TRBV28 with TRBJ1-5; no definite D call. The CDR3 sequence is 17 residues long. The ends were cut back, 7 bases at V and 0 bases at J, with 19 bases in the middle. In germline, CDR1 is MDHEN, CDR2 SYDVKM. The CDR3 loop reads CASTSTFRFYSNQPQHF. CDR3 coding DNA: TGTGCCAGCACCTCAACTTTTAGGTTTTATAGCAATCAGCCCCAGCATTTT.

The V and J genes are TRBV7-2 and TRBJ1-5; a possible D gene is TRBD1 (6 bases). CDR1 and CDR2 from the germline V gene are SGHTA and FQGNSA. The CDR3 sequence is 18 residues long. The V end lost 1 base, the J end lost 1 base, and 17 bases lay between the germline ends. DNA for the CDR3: TGTGCCAGCAGCTTAGACGGGGCGGGGGCGTCGAGCAATCAGCCCCAGCATTTT. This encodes CASSLDGAGASSNQPQHF.

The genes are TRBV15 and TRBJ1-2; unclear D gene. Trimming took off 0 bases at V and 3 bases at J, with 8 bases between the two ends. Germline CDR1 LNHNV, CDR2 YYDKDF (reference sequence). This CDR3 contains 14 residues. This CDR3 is CATSRELRDYGYTF. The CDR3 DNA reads TGTGCCACCAGCAGAGAACTTCGAGACTATGGCTACACCTTC.

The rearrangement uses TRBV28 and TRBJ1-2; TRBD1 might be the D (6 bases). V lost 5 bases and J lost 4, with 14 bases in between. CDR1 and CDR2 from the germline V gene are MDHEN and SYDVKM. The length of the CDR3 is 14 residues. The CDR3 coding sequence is TGTGCCAGCAGTGTATCGACAGGCCTCTATGGCTACACCTTC. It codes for CASSVSTGLYGYTF.

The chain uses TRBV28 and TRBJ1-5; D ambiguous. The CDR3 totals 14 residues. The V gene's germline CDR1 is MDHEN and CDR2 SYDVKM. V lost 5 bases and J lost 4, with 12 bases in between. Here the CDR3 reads CASSPYRANQPQHF. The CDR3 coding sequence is TGTGCCAGCAGTCCCTACAGAGCAAATCAGCCCCAGCATTTT.

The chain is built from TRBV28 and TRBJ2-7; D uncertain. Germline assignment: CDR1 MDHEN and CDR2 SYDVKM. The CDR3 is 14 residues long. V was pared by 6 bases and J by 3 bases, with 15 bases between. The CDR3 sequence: CASRTGNFGYEQYF. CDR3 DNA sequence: TGTGCCAGCAGAACCGGAAACTTTGGCTACGAGCAGTACTTC.

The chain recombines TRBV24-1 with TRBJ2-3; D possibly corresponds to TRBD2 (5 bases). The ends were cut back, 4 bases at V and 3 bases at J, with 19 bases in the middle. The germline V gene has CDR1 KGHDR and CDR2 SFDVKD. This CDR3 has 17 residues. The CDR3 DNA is TGTGCCACCAGTGACCGGCCAACACTAGGTCCGACAGATACGCAGTATTTT. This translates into CATSDRPTLGPTDTQYF.

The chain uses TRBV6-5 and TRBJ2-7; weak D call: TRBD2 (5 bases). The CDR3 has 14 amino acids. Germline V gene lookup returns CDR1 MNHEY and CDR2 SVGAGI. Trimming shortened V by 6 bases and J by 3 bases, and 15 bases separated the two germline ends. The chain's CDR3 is CASSPAGLNYEQYF. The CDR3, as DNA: TGTGCCAGCAGCCCCGCGGGCCTCAACTACGAGCAGTACTTC.

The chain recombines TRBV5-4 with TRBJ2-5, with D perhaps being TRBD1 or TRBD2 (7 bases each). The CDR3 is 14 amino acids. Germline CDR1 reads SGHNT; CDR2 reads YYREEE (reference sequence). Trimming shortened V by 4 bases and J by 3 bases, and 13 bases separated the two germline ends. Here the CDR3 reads CASSIPGGEETQYF. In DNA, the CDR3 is TGTGCCAGCAGCATCCCAGGGGGGGAAGAGACCCAGTACTTC.

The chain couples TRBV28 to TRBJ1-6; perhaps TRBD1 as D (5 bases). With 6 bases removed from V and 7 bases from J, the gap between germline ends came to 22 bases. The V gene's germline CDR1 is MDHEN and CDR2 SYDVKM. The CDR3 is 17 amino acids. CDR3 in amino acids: CASRPDTATERNSPLHF. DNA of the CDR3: TGTGCCAGCAGACCCGACACCGCGACAGAGCGCAATTCACCCCTCCACTTT.

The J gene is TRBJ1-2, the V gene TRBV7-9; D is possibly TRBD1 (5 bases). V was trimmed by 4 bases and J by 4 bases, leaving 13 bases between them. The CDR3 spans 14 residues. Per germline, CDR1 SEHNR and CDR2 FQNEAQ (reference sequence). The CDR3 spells CASSSSSGGYGYTF. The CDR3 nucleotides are TGTGCCAGCAGCTCCTCTTCCGGGGGCTATGGCTACACCTTC.

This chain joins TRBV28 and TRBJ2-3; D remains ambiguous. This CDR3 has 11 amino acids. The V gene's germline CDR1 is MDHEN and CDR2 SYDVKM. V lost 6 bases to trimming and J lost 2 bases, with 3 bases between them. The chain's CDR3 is CASRSTDTQYF. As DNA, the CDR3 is TGTGCCAGCAGATCCACAGATACGCAGTATTTT.

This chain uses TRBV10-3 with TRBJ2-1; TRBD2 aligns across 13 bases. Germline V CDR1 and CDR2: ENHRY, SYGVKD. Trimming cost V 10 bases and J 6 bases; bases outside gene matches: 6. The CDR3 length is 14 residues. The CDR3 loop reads CATHGTSGINEQFF. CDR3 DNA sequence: TGTGCCACCCACGGGACTAGCGGGATCAATGAGCAGTTCTTC.

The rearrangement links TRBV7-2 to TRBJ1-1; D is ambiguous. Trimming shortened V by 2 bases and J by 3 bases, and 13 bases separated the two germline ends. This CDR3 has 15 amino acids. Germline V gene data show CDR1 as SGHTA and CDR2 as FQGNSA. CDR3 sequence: CASSLRPGRDTEAFF. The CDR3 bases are TGTGCCAGCAGCTTACGCCCGGGGAGGGACACTGAAGCTTTCTTT.

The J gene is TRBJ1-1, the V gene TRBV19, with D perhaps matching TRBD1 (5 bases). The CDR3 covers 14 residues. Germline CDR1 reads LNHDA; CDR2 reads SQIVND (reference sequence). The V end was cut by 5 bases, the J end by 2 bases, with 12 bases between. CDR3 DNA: TGTGCCAGTAGTTGGGGGACGGGCAACACTGAAGCTTTCTTT. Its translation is CASSWGTGNTEAFF. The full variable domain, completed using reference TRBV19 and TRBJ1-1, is DGGITQSPKYLFRKEGQNVTLSCEQNLNHDAMYWYRQDPGQGLRLIYYSQIVNDFQKGDIAEGYSVSREKKESFPLTVTSAQKNPTAFYLCASSWGTGNTEAFFGQGTRLTVV.

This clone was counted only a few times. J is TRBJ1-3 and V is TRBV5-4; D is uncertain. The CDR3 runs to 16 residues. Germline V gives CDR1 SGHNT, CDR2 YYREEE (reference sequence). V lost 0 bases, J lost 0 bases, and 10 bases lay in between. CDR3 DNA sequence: TGTGCCAGCAGCTTGGATAACCCGTCCTCTGGAAACACCATATATTTT. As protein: CASSLDNPSSGNTIYF. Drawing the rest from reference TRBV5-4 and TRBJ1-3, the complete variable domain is ETGVTQSPTHLIKTRGQQVTLRCSSQSGHNTVSWYQQALGQGPQFIFQYYREEENGRGNFPPRFSGLQFPNYSSELNVNALELDDSALYLCASSLDNPSSGNTIYFGEGSWLTVV.

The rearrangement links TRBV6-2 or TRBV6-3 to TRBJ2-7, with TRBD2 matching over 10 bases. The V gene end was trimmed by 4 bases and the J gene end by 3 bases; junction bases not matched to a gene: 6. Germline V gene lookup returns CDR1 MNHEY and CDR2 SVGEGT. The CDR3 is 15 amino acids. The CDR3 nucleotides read TGTGCCAGCAGTTCTAGGACTAGCGGAGACTACGAGCAGTACTTC. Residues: CASSSRTSGDYEQYF.

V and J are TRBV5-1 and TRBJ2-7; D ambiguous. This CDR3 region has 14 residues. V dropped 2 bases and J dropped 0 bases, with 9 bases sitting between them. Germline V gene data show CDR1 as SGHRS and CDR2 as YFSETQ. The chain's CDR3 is CASSFKGSSYEQYF. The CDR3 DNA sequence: TGCGCCAGCAGCTTTAAAGGCAGCTCCTACGAGCAGTACTTC.

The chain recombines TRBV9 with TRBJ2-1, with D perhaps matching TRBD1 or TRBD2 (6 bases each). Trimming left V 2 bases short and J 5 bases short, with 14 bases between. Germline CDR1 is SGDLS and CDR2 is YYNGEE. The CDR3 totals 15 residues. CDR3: CASSVRGGFDNEQFF. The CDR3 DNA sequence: TGTGCCAGCAGCGTGAGAGGGGGGTTCGACAATGAGCAGTTCTTC.

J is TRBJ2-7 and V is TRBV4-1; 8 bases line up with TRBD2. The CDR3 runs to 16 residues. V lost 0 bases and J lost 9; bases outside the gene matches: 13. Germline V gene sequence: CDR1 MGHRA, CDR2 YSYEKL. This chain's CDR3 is CASSQDPGLEIPRQYF. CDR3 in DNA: TGCGCCAGCAGCCAAGATCCGGGACTAGAGATCCCGAGGCAGTACTTC.

CDR3 protein: CASHMVRPLHF. The DNA for the CDR3 is TGTGCCAGCCACATGGTTCGGCCCCTCCACTTT. The V and J genes are TRBV6-5 and TRBJ1-6; no definite D call. V was shortened by 8 bases and J by 13 bases, with 12 bases between the two germline ends. Germline V gives CDR1 MNHEY, CDR2 SVGAGI. The CDR3 runs to 11 residues.

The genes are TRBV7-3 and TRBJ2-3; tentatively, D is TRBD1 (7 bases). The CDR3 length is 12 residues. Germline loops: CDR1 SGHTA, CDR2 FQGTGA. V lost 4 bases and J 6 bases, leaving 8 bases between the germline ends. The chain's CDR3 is CASSSGGDTQYF. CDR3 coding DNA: TGTGCCAGCAGCTCAGGGGGGGATACGCAGTATTTT.

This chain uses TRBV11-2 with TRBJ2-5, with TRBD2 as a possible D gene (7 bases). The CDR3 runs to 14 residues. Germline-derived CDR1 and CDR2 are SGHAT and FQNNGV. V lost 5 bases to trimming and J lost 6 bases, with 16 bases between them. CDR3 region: CASSQGGVLKTQYF. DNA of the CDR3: TGTGCCAGCAGCCAAGGGGGGGTCTTAAAGACCCAGTACTTC. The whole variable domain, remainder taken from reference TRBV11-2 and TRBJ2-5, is EAGVAQSPRYKIIEKRQSVAFWCNPISGHATLYWYQQILGQGPKLLIQFQNNGVVDDSQLPKDRFSAERLKGVDSTLKIQPAKLEDSAVYLCASSQGGVLKTQYFGPGTRLLVL.

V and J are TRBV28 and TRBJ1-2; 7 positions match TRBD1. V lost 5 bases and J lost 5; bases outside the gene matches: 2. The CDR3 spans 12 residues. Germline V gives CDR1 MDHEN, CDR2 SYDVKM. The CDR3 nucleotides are TGTGCCAGCAGTACAGGGGTTTATGGCTACACCTTC. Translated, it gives CASSTGVYGYTF.

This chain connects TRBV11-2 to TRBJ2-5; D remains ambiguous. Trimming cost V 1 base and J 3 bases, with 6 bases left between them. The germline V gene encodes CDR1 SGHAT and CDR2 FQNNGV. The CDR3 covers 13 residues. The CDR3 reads CASSLGVEETQYF. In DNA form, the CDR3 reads TGTGCCAGCAGCTTAGGGGTGGAAGAGACCCAGTACTTC.

CDR3 bases: TGTGCCAGCTCACCGGTGGTAAATAGCAATCAGCCCCAGCATTTT. Amino acid sequence: CASSPVVNSNQPQHF. This chain uses TRBV18 with TRBJ1-5; D uncertain. Per the germline V gene, CDR1 is KGHSH and CDR2 is LQKENI. This CDR3 has 15 amino acids. Trimming removed 3 bases from V and 0 bases from J, with 9 bases in between.